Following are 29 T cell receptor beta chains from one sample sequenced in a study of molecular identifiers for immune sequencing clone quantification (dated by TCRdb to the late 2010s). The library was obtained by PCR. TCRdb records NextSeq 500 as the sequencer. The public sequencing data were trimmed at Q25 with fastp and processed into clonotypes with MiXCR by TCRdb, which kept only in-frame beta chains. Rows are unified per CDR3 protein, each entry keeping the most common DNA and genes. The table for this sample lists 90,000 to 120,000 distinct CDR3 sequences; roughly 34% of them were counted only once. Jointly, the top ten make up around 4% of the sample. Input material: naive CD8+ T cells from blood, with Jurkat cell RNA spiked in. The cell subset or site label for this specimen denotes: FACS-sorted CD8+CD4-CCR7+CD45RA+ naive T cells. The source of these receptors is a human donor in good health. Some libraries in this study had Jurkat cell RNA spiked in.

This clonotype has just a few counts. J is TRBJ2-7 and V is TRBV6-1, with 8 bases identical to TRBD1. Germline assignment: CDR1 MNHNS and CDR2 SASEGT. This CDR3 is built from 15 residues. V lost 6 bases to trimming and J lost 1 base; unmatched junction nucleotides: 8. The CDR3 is CASSGVGQGSYEQYF. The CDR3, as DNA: TGTGCCAGCAGCGGGGTAGGACAGGGATCCTACGAGCAGTACTTC.

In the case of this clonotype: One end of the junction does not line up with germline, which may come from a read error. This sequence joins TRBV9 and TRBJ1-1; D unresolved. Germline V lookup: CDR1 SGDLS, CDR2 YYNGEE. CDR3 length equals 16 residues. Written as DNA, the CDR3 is TGTGCCAGCAGCGTAGATGGAGGGTTAGGGTTATCTGAAGCTTCCTTT. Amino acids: CASSVDGGLGLSEASF.

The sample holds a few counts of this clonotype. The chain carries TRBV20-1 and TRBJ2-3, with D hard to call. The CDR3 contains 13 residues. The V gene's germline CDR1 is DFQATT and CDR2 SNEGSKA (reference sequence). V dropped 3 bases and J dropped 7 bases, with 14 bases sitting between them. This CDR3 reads CSASWAEPYTQYF. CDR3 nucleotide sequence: TGCAGTGCTAGTTGGGCGGAGCCGTATACGCAGTATTTT.

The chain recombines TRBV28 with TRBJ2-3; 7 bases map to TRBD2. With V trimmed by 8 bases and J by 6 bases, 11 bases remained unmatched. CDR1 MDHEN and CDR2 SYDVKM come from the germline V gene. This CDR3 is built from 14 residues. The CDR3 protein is CASWNGAGVDTQYF. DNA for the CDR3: TGTGCCAGCTGGAATGGGGCGGGGGTGGATACGCAGTATTTT.

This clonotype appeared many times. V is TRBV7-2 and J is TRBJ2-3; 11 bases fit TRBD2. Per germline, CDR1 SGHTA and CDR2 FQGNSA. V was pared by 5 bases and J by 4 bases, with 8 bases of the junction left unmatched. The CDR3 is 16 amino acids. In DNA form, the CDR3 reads TGTGCCAGCAGCATAGGGATAGCGGGAGGGCCAGATACGCAGTATTTT. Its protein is CASSIGIAGGPDTQYF.

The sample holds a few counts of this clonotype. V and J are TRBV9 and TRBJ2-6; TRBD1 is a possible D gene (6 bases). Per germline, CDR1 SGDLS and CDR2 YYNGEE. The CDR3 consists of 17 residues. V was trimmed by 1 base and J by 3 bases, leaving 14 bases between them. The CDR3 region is CASSVSLGASGANVLTF. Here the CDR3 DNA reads TGTGCCAGCAGCGTATCGTTGGGGGCCAGTGGGGCCAACGTCCTGACTTTC.

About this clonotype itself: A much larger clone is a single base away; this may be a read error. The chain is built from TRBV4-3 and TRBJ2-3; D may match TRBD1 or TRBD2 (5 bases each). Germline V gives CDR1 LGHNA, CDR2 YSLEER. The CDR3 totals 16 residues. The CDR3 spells CASSPGAAVSTDTQNF. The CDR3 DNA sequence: TGCGCCAGCAGCCCCGGGGCAGCAGTAAGCACAGATACGCAGAATTTT.

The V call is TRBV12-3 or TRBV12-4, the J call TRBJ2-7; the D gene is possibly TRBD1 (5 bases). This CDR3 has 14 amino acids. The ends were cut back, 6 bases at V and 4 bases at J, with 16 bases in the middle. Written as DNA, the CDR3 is TGTGCCAGCAGCCCCGACAGCTACTATTACGAGCAGTACTTC. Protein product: CASSPDSYYYEQYF.

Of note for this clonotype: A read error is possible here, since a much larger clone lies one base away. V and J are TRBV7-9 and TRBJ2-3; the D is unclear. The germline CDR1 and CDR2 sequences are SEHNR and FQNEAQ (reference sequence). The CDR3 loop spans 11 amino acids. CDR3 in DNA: TGTGCCAGCAGCGTCGAAGATACGCAGAATTTT. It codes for CASSVEDTQNF.

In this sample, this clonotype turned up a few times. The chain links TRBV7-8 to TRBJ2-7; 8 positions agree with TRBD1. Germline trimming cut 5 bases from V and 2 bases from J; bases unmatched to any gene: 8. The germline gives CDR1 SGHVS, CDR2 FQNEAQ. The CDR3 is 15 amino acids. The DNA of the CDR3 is TGTGCCAGCAGCCCAAGGGACAGGACGACCTACGAGCAGTACTTC. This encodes CASSPRDRTTYEQYF.

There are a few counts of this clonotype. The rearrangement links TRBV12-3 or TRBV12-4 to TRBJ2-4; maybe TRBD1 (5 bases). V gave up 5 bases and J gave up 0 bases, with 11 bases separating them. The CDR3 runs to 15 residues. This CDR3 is CASSPSGIAKNIQYF. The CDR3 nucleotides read TGTGCCAGCAGTCCTTCAGGGATAGCCAAAAACATTCAGTACTTC.

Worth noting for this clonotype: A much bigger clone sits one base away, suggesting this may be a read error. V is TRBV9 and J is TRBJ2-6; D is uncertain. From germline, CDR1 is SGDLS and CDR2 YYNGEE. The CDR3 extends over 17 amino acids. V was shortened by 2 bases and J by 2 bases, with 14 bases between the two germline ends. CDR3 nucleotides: TGTGCCAGCAGCGTCCCCGCGAAAGTGCCTGGGGCCAACGTCCTGACTTTC. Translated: CASSVPAKVPGANVLTF.

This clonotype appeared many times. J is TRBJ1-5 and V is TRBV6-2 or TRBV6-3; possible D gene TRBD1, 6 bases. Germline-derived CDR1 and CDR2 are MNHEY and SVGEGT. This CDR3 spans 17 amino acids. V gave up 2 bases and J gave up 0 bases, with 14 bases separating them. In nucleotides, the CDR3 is TGTGCCAGCAGTTACGAGGAAGGGGGAAGTAGCAATCAGCCCCAGCATTTT. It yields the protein CASSYEEGGSSNQPQHF.

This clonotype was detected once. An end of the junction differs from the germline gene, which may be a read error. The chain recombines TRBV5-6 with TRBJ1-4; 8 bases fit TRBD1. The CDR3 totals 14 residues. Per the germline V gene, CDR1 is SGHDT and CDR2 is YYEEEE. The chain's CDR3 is CTSSLGTGKEELFF. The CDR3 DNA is TGTACCAGCAGCCTCGGGACAGGAAAAGAAGAACTGTTTTTT.

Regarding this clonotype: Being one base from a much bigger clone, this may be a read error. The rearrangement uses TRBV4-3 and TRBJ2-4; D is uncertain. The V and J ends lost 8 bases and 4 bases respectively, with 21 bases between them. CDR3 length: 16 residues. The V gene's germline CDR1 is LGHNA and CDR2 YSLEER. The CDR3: CASGRTAGRIKNIQYF. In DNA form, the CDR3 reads TGCGCCAGCGGCCGAACCGCTGGCAGGATAAAAAACATTCAGTACTTC.

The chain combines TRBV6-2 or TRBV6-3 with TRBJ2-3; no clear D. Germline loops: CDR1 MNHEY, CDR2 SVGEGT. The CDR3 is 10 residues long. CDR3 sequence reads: CATVADTQYF. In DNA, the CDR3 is TGTGCTACCGTTGCAGATACGCAGTATTTT.

CDR3 in amino acids: CASSFGQTNYGYTF. The CDR3 nucleotides are TGTGCCAGCAGCTTTGGACAGACGAACTATGGCTACACCTTC. The gene calls are TRBV7-9 and TRBJ1-2; possible D gene TRBD1, 6 bases. The germline V and J ends were trimmed by 3 bases and 2 bases, with 10 bases remaining between them. The CDR3 extends over 14 amino acids. The V gene's germline CDR1 is SEHNR and CDR2 FQNEAQ (reference sequence).

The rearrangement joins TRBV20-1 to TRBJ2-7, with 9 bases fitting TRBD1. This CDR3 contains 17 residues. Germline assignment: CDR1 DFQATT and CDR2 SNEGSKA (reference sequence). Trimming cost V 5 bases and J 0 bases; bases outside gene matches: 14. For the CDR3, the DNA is TGCAGTGCTCTAGCCGGGACAGGGTGGGGAGGCTCCTACGAGCAGTACTTC. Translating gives CSALAGTGWGGSYEQYF.

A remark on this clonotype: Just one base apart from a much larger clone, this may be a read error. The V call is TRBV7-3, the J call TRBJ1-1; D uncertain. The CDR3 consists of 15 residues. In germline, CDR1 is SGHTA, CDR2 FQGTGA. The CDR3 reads CASSLISSPNTDAFF. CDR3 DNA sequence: TGTGCCAGCAGCTTAATATCTAGCCCGAACACTGATGCTTTCTTT.

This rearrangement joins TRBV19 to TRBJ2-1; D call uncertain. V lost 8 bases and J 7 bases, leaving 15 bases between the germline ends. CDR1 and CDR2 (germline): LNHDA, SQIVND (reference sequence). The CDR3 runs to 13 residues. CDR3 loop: CASLHAPANEQFF. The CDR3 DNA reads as TGTGCCAGTCTCCATGCCCCCGCGAATGAGCAGTTCTTC.

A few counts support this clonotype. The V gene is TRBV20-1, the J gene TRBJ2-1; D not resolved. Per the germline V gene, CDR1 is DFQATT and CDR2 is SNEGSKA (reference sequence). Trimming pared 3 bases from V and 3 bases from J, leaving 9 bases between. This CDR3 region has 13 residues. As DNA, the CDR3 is TGCAGTGCTAGGTTTCCTAACTACAATGAGCAGTTCTTC. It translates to CSARFPNYNEQFF.

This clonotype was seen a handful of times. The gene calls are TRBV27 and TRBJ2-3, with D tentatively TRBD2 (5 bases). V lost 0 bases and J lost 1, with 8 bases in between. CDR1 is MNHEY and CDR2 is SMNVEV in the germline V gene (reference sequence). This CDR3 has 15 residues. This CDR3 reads CASSLSPGGTDTQYF. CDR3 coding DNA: TGTGCCAGCAGTTTATCTCCCGGGGGCACAGATACGCAGTATTTT.

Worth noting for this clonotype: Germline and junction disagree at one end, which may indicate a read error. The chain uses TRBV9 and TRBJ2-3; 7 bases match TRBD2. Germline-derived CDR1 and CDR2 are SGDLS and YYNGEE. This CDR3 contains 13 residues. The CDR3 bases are TGTGCCGGCAGCGGGACTGGCACAGATACGCAGTATTTT. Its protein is CAGSGTGTDTQYF.

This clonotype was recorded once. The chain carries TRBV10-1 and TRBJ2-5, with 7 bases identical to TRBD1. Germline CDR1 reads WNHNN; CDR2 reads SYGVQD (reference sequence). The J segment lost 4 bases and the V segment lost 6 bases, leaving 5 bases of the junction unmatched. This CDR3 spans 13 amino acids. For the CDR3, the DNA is TGCGCCAGCAGCGAAACAGGGGCAGAGACCCAGTACTTC. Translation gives CASSETGAETQYF.

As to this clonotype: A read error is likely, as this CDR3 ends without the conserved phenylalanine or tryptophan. CDR3 residues: CASRIRGINQPQHI. For the CDR3, the DNA is TGTGCCAGCAGAATCAGGGGGATTAATCAGCCCCAGCATATT. This rearrangement joins TRBV12-3 or TRBV12-4 to TRBJ1-5; TRBD1 matches 7 bases. This CDR3 is 14 amino acids long. V shed 6 bases and J 4 bases; nucleotides not matched to a gene: 6.

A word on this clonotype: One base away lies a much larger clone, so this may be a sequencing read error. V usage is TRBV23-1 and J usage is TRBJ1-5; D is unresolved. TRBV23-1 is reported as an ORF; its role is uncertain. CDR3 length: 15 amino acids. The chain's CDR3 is CASSQYLDSNQPQRF. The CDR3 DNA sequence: TGCGCCAGCAGTCAATACCTGGATAGCAATCAGCCCCAGCGTTTT.

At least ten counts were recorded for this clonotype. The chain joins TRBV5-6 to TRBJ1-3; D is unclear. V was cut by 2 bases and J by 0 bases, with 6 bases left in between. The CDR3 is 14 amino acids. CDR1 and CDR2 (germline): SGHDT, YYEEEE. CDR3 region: CASSFSASGNTIYF. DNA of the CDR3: TGTGCCAGCAGCTTTAGTGCCTCTGGAAACACCATATATTTT.

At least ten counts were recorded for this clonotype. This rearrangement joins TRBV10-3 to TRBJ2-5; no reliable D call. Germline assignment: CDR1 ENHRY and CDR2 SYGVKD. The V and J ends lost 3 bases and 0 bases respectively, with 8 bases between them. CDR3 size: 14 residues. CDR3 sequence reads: CAISELEYQETQYF. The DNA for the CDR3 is TGTGCCATCAGTGAACTTGAGTACCAAGAGACCCAGTACTTC.

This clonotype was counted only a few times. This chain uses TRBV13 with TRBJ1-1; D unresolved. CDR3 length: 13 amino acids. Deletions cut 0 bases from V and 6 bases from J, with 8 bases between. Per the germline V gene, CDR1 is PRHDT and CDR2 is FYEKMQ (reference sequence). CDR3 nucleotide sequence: TGTGCCAGCAGCTTAGGCGGGGAGGCTGAAGCTTTCTTT. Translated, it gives CASSLGGEAEAFF.